Below, 2 T cell receptor beta chains from the same sample are listed, as sequenced in a study of response to subunit inactivated influenza vaccine. TCRdb reanalysed the RT-PCR reads using MiXCR and keeps one entry per CDR3 protein. The table includes about half a million distinct CDR3 sequences, about 10% detected once. Here the sequenced sample was PBMCs from blood, taken roughly 47 days after vaccination. The receptors were gathered from a man between 50 and 59 years old who received an inactivated influenza vaccine.

The chain combines TRBV11-1 with TRBJ2-2; 10 bases agree with TRBD1. Germline-derived CDR1 and CDR2 are SGHAT and FQDESV (reference sequence). The CDR3 has 18 residues. V lost 5 bases to trimming and J lost 0 bases; unmatched junction nucleotides: 9. The CDR3 region has the DNA TGTGCCAGCAGCGTGACCGGGACAGGGGTTCCGAACACCGGGGAGCTGTTTTTT. Translated: CASSVTGTGVPNTGELFF.

Notes on this clonotype: A junction boundary mismatches the germline segment, possibly from a read error. This chain connects TRBV4-3 to TRBJ2-7; D gene ambiguous. This CDR3 spans 12 amino acids. Germline-derived CDR1 and CDR2 are LGHNA and YSLEER. CDR3 coding DNA: TGCGCCAGCACCCAAGATGCGGCTAAGCAGTACTTC. It is translated as CASTQDAAKQYF.